These 25 T cell receptor beta chains were sequenced from one sample in a study of persistence of HIV-infected CD4 T cells. This was the immunoSEQ version 4 assay in survey mode. Libraries were prepared by immunoSEQ multiplex PCR; TCRdb keeps only in-frame clonotypes and omits some of them. Among about 43,000 clones, 89% were seen once, and the ten largest hold approximately 1%. Nonspecific anti-CD3/anti-CD28 bead stimulation represents the broad CD4+ T cell repertoire. Responding CD4+ T cells were sorted by upregulation of both CD40 ligand and CD69. For these receptors, no antigen is known. Sample: CD4+ T cells sorted from PBMCs after roughly 18-hour stimulation, taken from a patient who received antiretroviral therapy. The receptors come from an adult man with HIV who was CMV-seropositive.

The chain has TRBV6-2 or TRBV6-3 and TRBJ2-7, with 10 positions matching TRBD1. With 4 bases clipped from V and 0 bases from J, the junction kept 3 bases outside the gene matches. This CDR3 comprises 15 residues. Germline V CDR1 and CDR2: MNHEY, SVGEGT. The CDR3, as DNA: TGTGCCAGCAGTTCGGGACAGGGGAGCTCCTACGAGCAGTACTTC. It translates to CASSSGQGSSYEQYF.

The chain joins TRBV7-9 to TRBJ1-4; possible D gene TRBD1, 5 bases. The CDR3 is 17 amino acids. Deletions cut 0 bases from V and 4 bases from J, with 15 bases between. CDR1 SEHNR and CDR2 FQNEAQ come from the germline V gene (reference sequence). CDR3 nucleotide sequence: TGTGCCAGCAGCTTAGCGCTCCGGGACGGACTTAATGAAAAACTGTTTTTT. This gives the protein CASSLALRDGLNEKLFF. Combining the CDR3 with reference TRBV7-9 and TRBJ1-4 gives the whole variable domain DTGVSQNPRHKITKRGQNVTFRCDPISEHNRLYWYRQTLGQGPEFLTYFQNEAQLEKSRLLSDRFSAERPKGSFSTLEIQRTEQGDSAMYLCASSLALRDGLNEKLFFGSGTQLSVL.

A word on this clone: The CDR3 ends on some other residue instead of the conserved phenylalanine or tryptophan, so this is likely a read error. This chain connects TRBV10-3 to TRBJ1-2; no definite D call. There are 14 residues in the CDR3. Looked up from germline, CDR1 is ENHRY and CDR2 is SYGVKD. Deletions cut 3 bases from V and 4 bases from J, with 12 bases between. Written as DNA, the CDR3 is TGTGCCATCAGTGACGCAGGCCGGGGCTATGGCTACACCCTC. It encodes CAISDAGRGYGYTL.

The chain recombines TRBV3-1 (or the pseudogene TRBV3-2) with TRBJ2-3; 13 nucleotides match TRBD2. The CDR3 contains 15 residues. Germline values: CDR1 LGHDT, CDR2 YNNKEL (reference sequence). Trimming took 6 bases from V and 4 from J; bases not matched to a gene: 4. This CDR3 is CASSLGLAGADTQYF. The CDR3 nucleotides read TGTGCCAGCAGTCTCGGACTAGCGGGGGCAGATACGCAGTATTTT.

Concerning this clone itself: Germline is not matched at one junction end, which may reflect a read error. The chain joins TRBV5-1 to TRBJ1-6; TRBD1 matches at 8 bases. This CDR3 comprises 14 residues. Germline V gene data show CDR1 as SGHRS and CDR2 as YFSETQ. The CDR3 loop reads CATSNGQGNSPLHF. As DNA, the CDR3 is TGCGCCACCAGCAATGGACAGGGCAATTCACCCCTCCACTTT.

The chain recombines TRBV6-5 with TRBJ1-5; 8 nucleotides align to TRBD1. Germline V gene sequence: CDR1 MNHEY, CDR2 SVGAGI. Trimming cost V 6 bases and J 7 bases; bases outside gene matches: 8. The CDR3 spans 14 residues. In nucleotides, the CDR3 is TGTGCCAGCAGCTTTTCAGGGGGCGAACAGCCCCAGCATTTT. Translated: CASSFSGGEQPQHF.

With regard to this clone: This sample includes further DNA sequences coding for the same CDR3. The V call is TRBV5-1, the J call TRBJ1-6; 8 nucleotides agree with TRBD1. The germline gives CDR1 SGHRS, CDR2 YFSETQ. The CDR3 covers 14 residues. The V segment lost 0 bases and the J segment 10 bases; nucleotides outside the gene matches: 3. CDR3 coding DNA: TGCGCCAGCAGCTTGGGACAGGGGACGTCACCCCTCCACTTT. It yields the protein CASSLGQGTSPLHF.

The chain couples TRBV28 to TRBJ1-5; TRBD1 is a possible D gene (5 bases). The germline V gene has CDR1 MDHEN and CDR2 SYDVKM. Deletions cut 3 bases from V and 7 bases from J, with 13 bases between. The CDR3 totals 14 residues. The CDR3 loop reads CASSLVQGVQPQHF. DNA for the CDR3: TGTGCCAGCAGTTTGGTCCAGGGAGTCCAGCCCCAGCATTTT.

V usage is TRBV6-6 and J usage is TRBJ1-2, with 8 positions matching TRBD1. The CDR3 consists of 15 residues. Trimming cost V 7 bases and J 4 bases; bases outside gene matches: 11. CDR1 and CDR2 from the germline V gene are MNHNY and SVGAGI (reference sequence). The CDR3 region has the DNA TGTGCCAGCAATCAACAGGGGGTCGGCGTCTATGGCTACACCTTC. Translated: CASNQQGVGVYGYTF.

The chain carries TRBV6-5 and TRBJ2-5; a weak D match, TRBD1 (6 bases). Germline CDR1 MNHEY, CDR2 SVGAGI. The V end was cut by 6 bases, the J end by 5 bases, with 13 bases between. The CDR3 sequence is 13 residues long. The CDR3 loop is CASRQGLRETQYF. Here the CDR3 DNA reads TGTGCCAGCAGGCAGGGGCTGAGGGAGACCCAGTACTTC.

The chain has TRBV2 and TRBJ2-3; 12 bases agree with TRBD1. The V and J ends lost 7 bases and 2 bases, in that order; junction bases with no gene match: 4. The germline CDR1 and CDR2 sequences are SNHLY and FYNNEI. This CDR3 has 15 amino acids. CDR3 coding DNA: TGTGCCAGCAAGGGACAGGGGGCGAACACAGATACGCAGTATTTT. This gives the protein CASKGQGANTDTQYF.

The chain carries TRBV5-1 and TRBJ1-3, with 11 bases aligning to TRBD1. Germline V gene data show CDR1 as SGHRS and CDR2 as YFSETQ. The CDR3 runs 15 residues. V was pared by 1 base and J by 8 bases, with 5 bases of the junction left unmatched. CDR3 amino acids: CASSLRTGGADTIYF. The CDR3 bases are TGCGCCAGCAGCTTGCGGACAGGGGGCGCGGACACCATATATTTT.

The V and J genes are TRBV11-1 and TRBJ1-1; no firm D call. This CDR3 spans 13 amino acids. Germline CDR1 SGHAT, CDR2 FQDESV (reference sequence). V lost 5 bases, J lost 2 bases, and 9 bases lay in between. CDR3 region: CASSPPGNTEAFF. The DNA for the CDR3 is TGTGCCAGCAGCCCCCCCGGCAACACTGAAGCTTTCTTT. The whole variable domain, filled in from reference TRBV11-1 and TRBJ1-1, reads EAEVAQSPRYKITEKSQAVAFWCDPISGHATLYWYRQILGQGPELLVQFQDESVVDDSQLPKDRFSAERLKGVDSTLKIQPAELGDSAMYLCASSPPGNTEAFFGQGTRLTVV.

The chain joins TRBV3-1 (or the pseudogene TRBV3-2) to TRBJ1-5; 10 nucleotides line up with TRBD1. The ends lost 5 bases at V and 2 bases at J; junction bases unmatched: 6. The CDR3 totals 16 residues. Germline V lookup: CDR1 LGHDT, CDR2 YNNKEL (reference sequence). The CDR3: CASSSRDRGGNQPQHF. The DNA of the CDR3 is TGTGCCAGCAGCTCCCGGGACAGGGGTGGCAATCAGCCCCAGCATTTT.

The chain employs TRBV29-1 and TRBJ1-2; TRBD1 is a possible D gene (6 bases). Trimming pared 7 bases from V and 3 bases from J, leaving 24 bases between. The germline gives CDR1 SQVTM, CDR2 ANQGSEA. The CDR3 is 16 amino acids. CDR3 protein: CSAVSVRQGLDYGYTF. CDR3 nucleotide sequence: TGCAGCGCCGTAAGCGTTCGTCAGGGGTTGGACTATGGCTACACCTTC.

The CDR3 DNA reads as TGTGCCAGCCCCGTGAGGGGGACGAACACCGGGGAGCTGTTTTTT. The encoded protein is CASPVRGTNTGELFF. This rearrangement joins TRBV18 to TRBJ2-2, with a possible D match to TRBD1 (6 bases). V dropped 8 bases and J dropped 0 bases, with 13 bases sitting between them. The CDR3 spans 15 residues. The germline CDR1 and CDR2 sequences are KGHSH and LQKENI.

The gene calls are TRBV6-5 and TRBJ1-5; D remains unclear. The CDR3 is made up of 15 amino acids. Germline assignment: CDR1 MNHEY and CDR2 SVGAGI. Trimming stripped 5 bases from V and 3 bases from J, with 14 bases between. Written as DNA, the CDR3 is TGTGCCAGCAGTATGAGGGAAGGCCCCAATCAGCCCCAGCATTTT. It yields the protein CASSMREGPNQPQHF.

The chain has TRBV4-2 and TRBJ2-5; 10 nucleotides agree with TRBD1. V gave up 1 base and J gave up 3 bases; unmatched junction bases: 2. The germline V gene encodes CDR1 LGHNA and CDR2 YNFKEQ. This CDR3 has 15 amino acids. The CDR3 DNA sequence: TGTGCCAGCAGCCAAGGGGGGACAGGGGAAGAGACCCAGTACTTC. Translating gives CASSQGGTGEETQYF.

The chain joins TRBV19 to TRBJ1-1, with 8 bases matching TRBD1. The ends lost 7 bases at V and 1 base at J; junction bases unmatched: 5. This CDR3 spans 14 amino acids. Per the germline V gene, CDR1 is LNHDA and CDR2 is SQIVND (reference sequence). The CDR3 loop is CASTKDRGNTEAFF. For the CDR3, the DNA is TGTGCCAGTACCAAAGACAGGGGGAACACTGAAGCTTTCTTT.

The chain is built from TRBV28 and TRBJ1-3; 7 nucleotides line up with TRBD1. Germline trimming cut 3 bases from V and 8 bases from J; bases unmatched to any gene: 10. This CDR3 region has 15 residues. Germline-derived CDR1 and CDR2 are MDHEN and SYDVKM. CDR3 nucleotides: TGTGCCAGCAGTTTCGGGCAGGGGGTAGGTTACACCATATATTTT. Translated: CASSFGQGVGYTIYF.

This sequence joins TRBV14 and TRBJ1-4, with D uncertain. Germline assignment: CDR1 SGHDN and CDR2 FVKESK. Trimming cost V 4 bases and J 3 bases, with 15 bases left between them. CDR3 length: 16 amino acids. The CDR3 protein is CASSLHLPGPNEKLFF. In nucleotides, the CDR3 is TGTGCCAGCAGCCTCCACTTGCCGGGTCCTAATGAAAAACTGTTTTTT.

The gene calls are TRBV19 and TRBJ1-3; D is uncertain. Germline assignment: CDR1 LNHDA and CDR2 SQIVND (reference sequence). Trimming removed 4 bases from V and 0 bases from J, with 13 bases in between. CDR3 length: 16 amino acids. DNA of the CDR3: TGTGCCAGTAGTAGCTCCAAAAGGCGCTCTGGAAACACCATATATTTT. The encoded protein is CASSSSKRRSGNTIYF.

The chain employs TRBV6-6 and TRBJ1-5, with 10 bases lining up with TRBD1. Germline values: CDR1 MNHNY, CDR2 SVGAGI (reference sequence). The CDR3 spans 15 residues. J was trimmed by 6 bases and V by 2 bases; bases with no gene match: 4. The CDR3 DNA sequence: TGTGCCAGCAGTTACACCGGGACAGGGGTTCAGCCCCAGCATTTT. This sequence encodes CASSYTGTGVQPQHF.

The rearrangement joins TRBV5-1 to TRBJ2-1; tentatively, D is TRBD1 (6 bases). The V gene's germline CDR1 is SGHRS and CDR2 YFSETQ. The CDR3 is made up of 11 amino acids. V lost 0 bases and J lost 12, with 7 bases in between. DNA of the CDR3: TGCGCCAGCAGCTTGGGGACAGTGCAGTTCTTC. This translates into CASSLGTVQFF.

V usage is TRBV29-1 and J usage is TRBJ1-6; maybe TRBD1 (5 bases). V was trimmed by 4 bases and J by 3 bases, leaving 13 bases between them. Per the germline V gene, CDR1 is SQVTM and CDR2 is ANQGSEA. There are 15 residues in the CDR3. The CDR3 DNA reads TGCAGCGTTGCTATGGGGACGGGCTATAATTCACCCCTCCACTTT. As protein: CSVAMGTGYNSPLHF.